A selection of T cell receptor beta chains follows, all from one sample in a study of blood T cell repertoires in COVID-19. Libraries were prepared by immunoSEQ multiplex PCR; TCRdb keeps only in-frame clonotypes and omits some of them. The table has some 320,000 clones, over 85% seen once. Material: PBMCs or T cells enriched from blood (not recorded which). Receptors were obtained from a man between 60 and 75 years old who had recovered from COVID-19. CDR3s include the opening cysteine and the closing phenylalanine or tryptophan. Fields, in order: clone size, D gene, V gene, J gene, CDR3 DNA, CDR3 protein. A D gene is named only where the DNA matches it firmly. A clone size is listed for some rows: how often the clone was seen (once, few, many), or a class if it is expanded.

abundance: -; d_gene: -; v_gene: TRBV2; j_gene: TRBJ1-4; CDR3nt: TGTGCCAGCAATTCCCGACCCTCAGGACTGTTTTTT; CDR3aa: CASNSRPSGLFF
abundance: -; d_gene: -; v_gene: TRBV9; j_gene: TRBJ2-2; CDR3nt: TGTGCCAGCAGCCCGCGCGGAGCAGCGGCGGGGGAGCTGTTTTTT; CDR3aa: CASSPRGAAAGELFF
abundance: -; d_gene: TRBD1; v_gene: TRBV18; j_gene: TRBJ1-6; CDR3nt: TGTGCCAGCTCAACGACGACCGGGACAGGACGCTCACCCCTCCACTTT; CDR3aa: CASSTTTGTGRSPLHF
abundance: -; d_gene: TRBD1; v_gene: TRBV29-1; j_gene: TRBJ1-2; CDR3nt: TGCAGCGCTGGGACAGGGGAAGGCTACACCTTC; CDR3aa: CSAGTGEGYTF
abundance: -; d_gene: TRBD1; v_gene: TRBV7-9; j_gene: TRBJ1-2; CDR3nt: TGTGCCAGCAGCTTAGGGCAGGGGGCGCCTGGCTACACCTTC; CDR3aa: CASSLGQGAPGYTF
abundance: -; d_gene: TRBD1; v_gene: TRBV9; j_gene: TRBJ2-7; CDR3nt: TGTGCCAGCAGCAACGGACAGGGCAACTACGAGCAGTACTTC; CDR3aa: CASSNGQGNYEQYF
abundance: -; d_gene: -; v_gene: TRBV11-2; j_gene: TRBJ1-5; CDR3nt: TGTGCCAGCAGCCCCCAGGGACTAAGCAATCAGCCCCAGCATTTT; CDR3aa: CASSPQGLSNQPQHF
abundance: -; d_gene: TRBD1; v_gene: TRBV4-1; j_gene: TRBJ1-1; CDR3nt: TGCGCCAGCAGCCAAGAGGGGACAGCAAACACTGAAGCTTTCTTT; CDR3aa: CASSQEGTANTEAFF
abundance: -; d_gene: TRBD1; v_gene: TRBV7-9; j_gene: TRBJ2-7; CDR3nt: TGTGCCAGCAGCTTAGCTGGGACAGCCCAGGACGAGCAGTACTTC; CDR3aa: CASSLAGTAQDEQYF
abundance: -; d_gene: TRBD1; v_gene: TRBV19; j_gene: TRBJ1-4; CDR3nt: TGTGCCACTACCGGGACAGGGGATGAAAAACTGTTTTTT; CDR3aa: CATTGTGDEKLFF
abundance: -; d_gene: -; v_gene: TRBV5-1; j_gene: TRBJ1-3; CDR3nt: TGCGCCAGCAGCTTGCCCAGCTCTGGAAACACCATATATTTT; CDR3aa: CASSLPSSGNTIYF
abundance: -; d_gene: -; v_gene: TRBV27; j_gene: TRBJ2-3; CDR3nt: TGTGCCAGCAGTTTATATGATACTAGAGCAGATACGCAGTATTTT; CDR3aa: CASSLYDTRADTQYF
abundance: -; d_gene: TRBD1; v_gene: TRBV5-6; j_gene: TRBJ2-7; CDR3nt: TGTACCAGCAGCGCCTCCGGGACAGGCCTCTACGAGCAGTACTTC; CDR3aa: CTSSASGTGLYEQYF
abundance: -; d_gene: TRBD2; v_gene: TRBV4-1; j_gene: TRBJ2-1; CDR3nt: TGCGCCAGCAGCCAACCTCTAGCGGAGAGCTCCTACAATGAGCAGTTCTTC; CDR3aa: CASSQPLAESSYNEQFF
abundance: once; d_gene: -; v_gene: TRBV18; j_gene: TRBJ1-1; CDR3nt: TGTGCCAGCTCACCGGCAGGCGCTAACACTGAAGCTTTCTTT; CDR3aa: CASSPAGANTEAFF
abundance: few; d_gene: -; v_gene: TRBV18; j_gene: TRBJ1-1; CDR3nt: TGTGCCAGCTCGCGACAGTGGGCAGCTGAAGCTTTCTTT; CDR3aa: CASSRQWAAEAFF
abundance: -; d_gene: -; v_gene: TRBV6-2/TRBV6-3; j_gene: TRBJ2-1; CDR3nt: TGTGCCAGCAGTTATGACGGGTTATACAATGAGCAGTTCTTC; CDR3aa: CASSYDGLYNEQFF
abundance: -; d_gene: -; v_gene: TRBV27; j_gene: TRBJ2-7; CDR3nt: TGTGCCAGCAGTTTACTGACCGGGAGCTTCTACGAGCAGTACTTC; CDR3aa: CASSLLTGSFYEQYF